This TCR beta chain was sequenced for a study of OX40 agonist ivuxolimab in advanced cancers. Study details: Antecedent anti-PD-1, anti-PD-L1 or anti-CTLA-4 therapy was permissible, with 40% having received some.

Only in-frame clones appear in the TCRdb table, and some are missing; sequencing was by immunoSEQ multiplex PCR. The sample lists around 75,000 clones; approximately 80% were seen once. This clone appeared once. This CDR3 has 16 amino acids. With 3 bases clipped from V and 0 bases from J, the junction kept 4 bases outside the gene matches. Germline lookup yields CDR1 SGHRS and CDR2 YFSETQ. Specimen: CD4+ or CD8+ T cells sorted from blood, collected in a trial of the OX40 agonist ivuxolimab. The chain employs TRBV5-1 and TRBJ1-1; 11 bases map to TRBD1. The TCR comes from an adult with an advanced solid tumor such as melanoma, head and neck, liver or kidney cancer. The CDR3 nucleotides are TGCGCCAGCAGCTCTAGGACAGGGGGCCTGAACACTGAAGCTTTCTTT. It translates to CASSSRTGGLNTEAFF. Based on the CDR3 plus reference TRBV5-1 and TRBJ1-1, the full variable domain is KAGVTQTPRYLIKTRGQQVTLSCSPISGHRSVSWYQQTPGQGLQFLFEYFSETQRNKGNFPGRFSGRQFSNSRSEMNVSTLELGDSALYLCASSSRTGGLNTEAFFGQGTRLTVV.